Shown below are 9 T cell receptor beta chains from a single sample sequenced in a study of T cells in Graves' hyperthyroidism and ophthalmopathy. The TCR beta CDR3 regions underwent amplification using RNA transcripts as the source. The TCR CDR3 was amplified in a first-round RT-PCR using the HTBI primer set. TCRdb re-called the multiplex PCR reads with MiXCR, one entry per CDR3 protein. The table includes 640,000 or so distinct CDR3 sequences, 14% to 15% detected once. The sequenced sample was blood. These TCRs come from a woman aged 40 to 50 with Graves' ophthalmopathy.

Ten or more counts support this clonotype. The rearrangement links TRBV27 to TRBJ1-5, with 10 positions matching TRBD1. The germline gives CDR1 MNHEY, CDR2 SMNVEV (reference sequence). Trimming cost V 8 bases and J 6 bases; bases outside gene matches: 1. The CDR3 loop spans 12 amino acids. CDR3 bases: TGTGCCAGCCGGACAGGGGGTCAGCCCCAGCATTTT. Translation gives CASRTGGQPQHF.

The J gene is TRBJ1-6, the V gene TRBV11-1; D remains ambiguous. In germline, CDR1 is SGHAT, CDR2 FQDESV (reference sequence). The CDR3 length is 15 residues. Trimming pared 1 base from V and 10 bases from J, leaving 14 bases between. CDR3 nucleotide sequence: TGTGCCAGCAGCTTAGGGACCTCAATGGAATCACCCCTCCACTTT. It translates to CASSLGTSMESPLHF.

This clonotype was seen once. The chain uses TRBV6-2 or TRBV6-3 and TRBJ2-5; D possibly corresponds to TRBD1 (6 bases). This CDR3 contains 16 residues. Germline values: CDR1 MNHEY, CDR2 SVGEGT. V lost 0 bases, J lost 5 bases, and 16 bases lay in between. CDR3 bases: TGTGCCAGCAGTTACTCGTGGCGGACAGCAGGGGAGACCCAGTACTTC. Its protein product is CASSYSWRTAGETQYF.

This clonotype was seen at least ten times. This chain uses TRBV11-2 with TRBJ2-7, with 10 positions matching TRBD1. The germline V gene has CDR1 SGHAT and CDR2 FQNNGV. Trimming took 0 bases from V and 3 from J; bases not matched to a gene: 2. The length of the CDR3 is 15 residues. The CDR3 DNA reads TGTGCCAGCAGCTTAGATTGGACAGGGGGCTACGAGCAGTACTTC. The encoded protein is CASSLDWTGGYEQYF.

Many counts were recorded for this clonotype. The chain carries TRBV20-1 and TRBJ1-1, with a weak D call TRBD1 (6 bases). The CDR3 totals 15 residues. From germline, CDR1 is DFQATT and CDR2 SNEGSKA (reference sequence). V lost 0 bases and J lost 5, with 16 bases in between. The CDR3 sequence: CSARDLGGWGTEAFF. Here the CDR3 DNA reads TGCAGTGCTAGAGATCTGGGGGGCTGGGGGACTGAAGCTTTCTTT.

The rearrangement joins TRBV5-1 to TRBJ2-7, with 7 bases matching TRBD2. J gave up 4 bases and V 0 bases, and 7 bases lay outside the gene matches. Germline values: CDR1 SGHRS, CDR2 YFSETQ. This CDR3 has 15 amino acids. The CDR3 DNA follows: TGCGCCAGCAGCTTGGCCCTCCCCGGGAGGTACGAGCAGTACTTC. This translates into CASSLALPGRYEQYF.

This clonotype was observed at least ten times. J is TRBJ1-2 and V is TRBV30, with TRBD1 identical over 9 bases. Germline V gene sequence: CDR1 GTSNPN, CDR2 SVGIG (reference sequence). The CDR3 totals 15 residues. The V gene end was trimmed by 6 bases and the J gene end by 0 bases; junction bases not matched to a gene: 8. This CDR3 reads CACLGTGRSNYGYTF. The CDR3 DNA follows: TGTGCCTGCCTCGGGACAGGGCGATCTAACTATGGCTACACCTTC.

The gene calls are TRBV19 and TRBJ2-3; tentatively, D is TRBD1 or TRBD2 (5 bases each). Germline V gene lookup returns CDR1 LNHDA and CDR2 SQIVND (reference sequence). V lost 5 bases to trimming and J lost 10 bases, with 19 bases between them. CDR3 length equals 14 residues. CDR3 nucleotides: TGTGCCAGTAGTTCTATTTTCGAGGGGAAGGCGCAGTATTTT. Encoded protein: CASSSIFEGKAQYF. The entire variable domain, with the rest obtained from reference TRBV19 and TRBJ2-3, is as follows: DGGITQSPKYLFRKEGQNVTLSCEQNLNHDAMYWYRQDPGQGLRLIYYSQIVNDFQKGDIAEGYSVSREKKESFPLTVTSAQKNPTAFYLCASSSIFEGKAQYFGPGTRLTVL.

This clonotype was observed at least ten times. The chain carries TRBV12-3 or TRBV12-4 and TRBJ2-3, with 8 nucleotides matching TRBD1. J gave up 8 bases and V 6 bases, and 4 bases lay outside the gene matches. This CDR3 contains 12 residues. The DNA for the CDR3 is TGTGCCAGCAGGCGACAGGGGAGTACGCAGTATTTT. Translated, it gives CASRRQGSTQYF.